These 28 T cell receptor beta chains originate from one sample sequenced in a study of Graves' ophthalmopathy and Graves' hyperthyroidism. RNA transcripts yielded amplified TCR beta CDR3 regions. First-round RT-PCR employed HTBI primers, with a second-round multiplex PCR after it. Each CDR3 protein is one row after TCRdb ran MiXCR on the multiplex PCR reads. The table includes hundreds of thousands of distinct CDR3 sequences, around a fifth detected once. The source material was peripheral blood. Every receptor here comes from a woman aged 18-29 years with stable Graves' hyperthyroidism.

This clonotype was detected many times. The rearrangement uses TRBV11-3 and TRBJ2-7, with a possible D match to TRBD1 (6 bases). The CDR3 runs 12 residues. Germline V gene sequence: CDR1 SGHNT, CDR2 YENEEA. Trimming pared 5 bases from V and 6 bases from J, leaving 11 bases between. The CDR3 loop is CASSLQGGEQYF. CDR3 sequence (DNA): TGTGCCAGCAGCCTACAGGGCGGCGAGCAGTACTTC.

This clonotype has a handful of counts. A much bigger clone sits one base away, suggesting this may be a read error. The chain employs TRBV2 and TRBJ1-3, with TRBD1 as a possible D gene (5 bases). V was pared by 6 bases and J by 4 bases, with 13 bases between. The CDR3 is made up of 14 amino acids. The germline V gene has CDR1 SNHLY and CDR2 FYNNEI. This CDR3 is CASRRDGAGNTIYF. CDR3 DNA sequence: TGTGCCAGCAGGAGGGACGGGGCCGGAAACACCATATATTTT.

The table lists this clonotype with many counts. V usage is TRBV13 and J usage is TRBJ2-7; 12 bases align to TRBD1. The CDR3 length is 15 residues. Germline CDR1 and CDR2: PRHDT and FYEKMQ (reference sequence). V lost 3 bases to trimming and J lost 5 bases; unmatched junction nucleotides: 5. The chain's CDR3 is CASSFRGQGAHEQYF. CDR3 DNA: TGTGCCAGCAGCTTTCGGGGACAGGGGGCCCACGAGCAGTACTTC.

This clonotype showed up many times. The chain employs TRBV7-9 and TRBJ2-5; TRBD2 aligns across 7 bases. The germline V gene encodes CDR1 SEHNR and CDR2 FQNEAQ (reference sequence). Trimming cost V 1 base and J 5 bases; bases outside gene matches: 10. There are 16 residues in the CDR3. The DNA of the CDR3 is TGTGCCAGCAGCTTAGTTCTCCTAGCGGTAAGGGAGACCCAGTACTTC. Protein: CASSLVLLAVRETQYF.

A note on this clonotype: It may be a read error: a sequence one base away is much more abundant. Here the CDR3 omits its conserved ending phenylalanine or tryptophan, so a read error is the likely source. The V gene is TRBV6-5, the J gene TRBJ1-5, with a possible D match to TRBD1 (6 bases). The CDR3 length is 16 residues. Trimming took off 3 bases at V and 1 base at J, with 13 bases between the two ends. The germline V gene encodes CDR1 MNHEY and CDR2 SVGAGI. The CDR3 spells CASSYPPDRSNQPQHY. The DNA for the CDR3 is TGTGCCAGCAGTTATCCCCCCGACAGGAGCAATCAGCCCCAGCATTAT.

This clonotype was seen ten or more times. V usage is TRBV7-8 and J usage is TRBJ2-5, with 11 bases fitting TRBD2. The CDR3 consists of 17 residues. The J segment lost 7 bases and the V segment lost 1 base, leaving 11 bases of the junction unmatched. Germline values: CDR1 SGHVS, CDR2 FQNEAQ. CDR3 protein: CASSLVLGTSGPGTQYF. The CDR3 coding sequence is TGTGCCAGCAGCTTAGTATTGGGGACTAGCGGCCCCGGGACCCAGTACTTC.

This chain links TRBV30 with TRBJ2-4; D gene uncertain. V lost 0 bases, J lost 8 bases, and 5 bases lay in between. The CDR3 runs to 11 residues. Germline assignment: CDR1 GTSNPN and CDR2 SVGIG (reference sequence). This CDR3 is CAWSVRDIQYF. The CDR3, as DNA: TGTGCCTGGAGTGTAAGGGACATTCAGTACTTC.

At least ten counts were recorded for this clonotype. The CDR3 spells CSANRQGPGYF. CDR3 DNA: TGCAGTGCTAACAGACAGGGACCGGGGTACTTC. The chain is built from TRBV20-1 and TRBJ2-5; 7 bases match TRBD1. CDR1 is DFQATT and CDR2 is SNEGSKA in the germline V gene (reference sequence). The CDR3 has 11 amino acids. Trimming at V came to 4 bases and at J to 13 bases, leaving 9 bases not matched to a gene.

This clonotype was picked up many times. This sequence joins TRBV7-2 and TRBJ2-7, with no clear D. Germline V lookup: CDR1 SGHTA, CDR2 FQGNSA. Trimming shortened V by 8 bases and J by 2 bases, and 16 bases separated the two germline ends. The CDR3 runs to 14 residues. Written as DNA, the CDR3 is TGTGCCAGCCTCAACTACGACGGACCCTACGAGCAGTACTTC. Residues: CASLNYDGPYEQYF.

This clonotype was picked up many times. The rearrangement joins TRBV7-3 to TRBJ2-5; D tentatively fits TRBD1 or TRBD2 (5 bases each). V was cut by 5 bases and J by 2 bases, with 12 bases left in between. The CDR3 length is 14 residues. Germline V gives CDR1 SGHTA, CDR2 FQGTGA. DNA of the CDR3: TGTGCCAGCAGCCTGACCGGGACGCAAGAGACCCAGTACTTC. It translates to CASSLTGTQETQYF. Full variable domain (outside the CDR3, taken from reference TRBV7-3 and TRBJ2-5): GAGVSQTPSNKVTEKGKYVELRCDPISGHTALYWYRQSLGQGPEFLIYFQGTGAADDSGLPNDRFFAVRPEGSVSTLKIQRTERGDSAVYLCASSLTGTQETQYFGPGTRLLVL.

The rearrangement links TRBV28 to TRBJ2-7, with D maybe TRBD1 (6 bases). Germline loops: CDR1 MDHEN, CDR2 SYDVKM. The CDR3 has 15 amino acids. V was pared by 6 bases and J by 0 bases, with 15 bases between. The CDR3 loop reads CASSRYDRSSYEQYF. The DNA of the CDR3 is TGTGCCAGCAGCCGTTATGACAGGAGCTCCTACGAGCAGTACTTC.

V usage is TRBV30 and J usage is TRBJ1-5; D perhaps matches TRBD1 (5 bases). CDR3 size: 12 residues. The germline V gene encodes CDR1 GTSNPN and CDR2 SVGIG (reference sequence). Trimming removed 7 bases at V and 3 bases at J, with 10 bases between. This chain's CDR3 is CAYKQANQPQHF. As DNA, the CDR3 is TGTGCCTATAAACAGGCCAATCAGCCCCAGCATTTT.

The V gene is TRBV28, the J gene TRBJ2-7; D not resolved. This CDR3 spans 14 amino acids. CDR1 and CDR2 from the germline V gene are MDHEN and SYDVKM. The V end was cut by 3 bases, the J end by 5 bases, with 14 bases between. The CDR3, as DNA: TGTGCCAGCAGTTTCGAGGTAGCTAGTCACGAGCAGTACTTC. Amino acid sequence: CASSFEVASHEQYF.

The chain links TRBV20-1 to TRBJ2-7, with 7 bases fitting TRBD1. CDR1 and CDR2 from the germline V gene are DFQATT and SNEGSKA (reference sequence). The CDR3 has 13 residues. V dropped 6 bases and J dropped 5; count of bases not matched to a gene: 10. The CDR3 region is CSAEGTAAHEQYF. Written as DNA, the CDR3 is TGCAGTGCCGAGGGGACAGCGGCCCACGAGCAGTACTTC.

This clonotype was seen at least ten times. V and J are TRBV12-3 or TRBV12-4 and TRBJ1-2; D may be TRBD1 (6 bases). The CDR3 has 12 residues. V shed 7 bases and J shed 4 bases, with 10 bases lying between them. CDR3 amino acids: CASTLGGYGYTF. CDR3 sequence (DNA): TGTGCCAGCACACTAGGGGGCTATGGCTACACCTTC.

The chain employs TRBV27 and TRBJ1-1; tentative D call: TRBD1 (5 bases). Germline V CDR1 and CDR2: MNHEY, SMNVEV (reference sequence). The CDR3 contains 11 residues. V was pared by 10 bases and J by 8 bases, with 14 bases between. In DNA form, the CDR3 reads TGTGCCACTAAAAGGGGTTCGGAAGCTTTCTTT. This encodes CATKRGSEAFF.

The rearrangement joins TRBV3-1 to TRBJ2-7, with 7 nucleotides matching TRBD1. The CDR3 totals 15 residues. Germline trimming cut 4 bases from V and 0 bases from J; bases unmatched to any gene: 6. Germline V gives CDR1 LGHDT, CDR2 YNNKEL (reference sequence). Here the CDR3 DNA reads TGTGCCAGCAGCCGTCCCGGGACAGCCTCCTACGAGCAGTACTTC. Its protein product is CASSRPGTASYEQYF.

This clonotype was counted at least ten times. The chain couples TRBV20-1 to TRBJ1-6, with D perhaps matching TRBD1 (5 bases). CDR1 is DFQATT and CDR2 is SNEGSKA in the germline V gene (reference sequence). CDR3 length: 13 residues. Trimming took off 5 bases at V and 11 bases at J, with 16 bases between the two ends. CDR3 sequence: CSAEDPKGTPLHF. CDR3 nucleotides: TGCAGTGCTGAGGACCCCAAGGGGACACCCCTCCACTTT.

This clonotype was observed at least ten times. The rearrangement uses TRBV30 and TRBJ2-7; D is ambiguous. V was pared by 3 bases and J by 3 bases, with 6 bases between. The CDR3 covers 11 residues. Per the germline V gene, CDR1 is GTSNPN and CDR2 is SVGIG (reference sequence). The CDR3 DNA is TGTGCCTGGAGAGGAAGCTACGAGCAGTACTTC. Its translation: CAWRGSYEQYF.

This clonotype was picked up many times. The chain employs TRBV7-2 and TRBJ2-5; perhaps TRBD1 as D (5 bases). Germline V gives CDR1 SGHTA, CDR2 FQGNSA. The CDR3 length is 13 residues. Trimming left V 5 bases short and J 3 bases short, with 10 bases between. The CDR3 spells CASSPDRKETQYF. For the CDR3, the DNA is TGTGCCAGCAGCCCCGACAGAAAAGAGACCCAGTACTTC.

This clonotype was observed at least ten times. The CDR3 sequence is CASSYRTGIYEQYF. The CDR3 nucleotides read TGTGCCAGCAGTTACAGGACAGGGATCTACGAGCAGTACTTC. The chain links TRBV6-5 to TRBJ2-7; TRBD1 aligns across 8 bases. The CDR3 is made up of 14 amino acids. Trimming at V came to 2 bases and at J to 3 bases, leaving 3 bases not matched to a gene. From germline, CDR1 is MNHEY and CDR2 SVGAGI.

In this sample, this clonotype turned up many times. This may stem from a read error, because a much larger clone lies one nucleotide away. This chain uses TRBV7-6 with TRBJ1-1; D possibly corresponds to TRBD1 (5 bases). The germline V gene has CDR1 SGHVS and CDR2 FNYEAQ. The CDR3 contains 13 residues. Deletions cut 4 bases from V and 8 bases from J, with 14 bases between. CDR3 nucleotide sequence: TGTGCCAGCAGCTCTGGGACGCCCCGCGAAGCTTTCTTT. Protein sequence: CASSSGTPREAFF.

In this sample, this clonotype turned up a few times. V and J are TRBV6-1 and TRBJ1-2; no definite D call. Germline CDR1 and CDR2: MNHNS and SASEGT. V was clipped by 4 bases and J by 2 bases, with 11 bases between them. This CDR3 region has 14 residues. As DNA, the CDR3 is TGTGCCAGCAGTGCCCAAACGGACAACTATGGCTACACCTTC. This translates into CASSAQTDNYGYTF.

This clonotype was observed a few times. V usage is TRBV11-3 and J usage is TRBJ2-7; 8 nucleotides match TRBD1. The junction had 6 bases not matched to a gene; V was cut back by 5 bases and J by 3 bases. The germline gives CDR1 SGHNT, CDR2 YENEEA. The CDR3 spans 14 residues. CDR3 residues: CASSPGTGDYEQYF. The CDR3 DNA is TGTGCCAGCAGCCCAGGGACAGGAGACTACGAGCAGTACTTC.

This clonotype occurred many times. This sequence joins TRBV20-1 and TRBJ2-7; 11 bases are shared with TRBD2. There are 15 residues in the CDR3. The germline V gene has CDR1 DFQATT and CDR2 SNEGSKA (reference sequence). V trimming: 6 bases; J trimming: 3 bases; junction bases outside the gene matches: 10. The CDR3 nucleotides are TGCAGTGCAACAGGGGGGGGGACTAGCGGCTACGAGCAGTACTTC. It encodes CSATGGGTSGYEQYF.

There are many counts of this clonotype. The gene calls are TRBV19 and TRBJ1-1, with D maybe TRBD1 (6 bases). Germline V gene data show CDR1 as LNHDA and CDR2 as SQIVND (reference sequence). Trimming took off 2 bases at V and 2 bases at J, with 9 bases between the two ends. This CDR3 has 14 residues. Written as DNA, the CDR3 is TGTGCCAGTAGTATACGAGGGGGTAACACTGAAGCTTTCTTT. Residues: CASSIRGGNTEAFF.

The chain joins TRBV20-1 to TRBJ2-5, with unresolved D. V gave up 6 bases and J gave up 3 bases, with 11 bases separating them. In germline, CDR1 is DFQATT, CDR2 SNEGSKA (reference sequence). This CDR3 has 12 residues. The CDR3 nucleotides are TGCAGTGCGCCCGGTCGGGAAGAGACCCAGTACTTC. Its translation is CSAPGREETQYF.

V and J are TRBV30 and TRBJ2-3; no reliable D call. Trimming left V 3 bases short and J 3 bases short, with 7 bases between. CDR3 size: 12 residues. Germline values: CDR1 GTSNPN, CDR2 SVGIG (reference sequence). The CDR3 region has the DNA TGTGCCTGGAGGGAAGGTACAGATACGCAGTATTTT. Translation gives CAWREGTDTQYF.